This is a list of T cell receptor beta chains from one sample in a study of blood T cell repertoires in COVID-19. Libraries were prepared by immunoSEQ multiplex PCR; TCRdb keeps only in-frame clonotypes and omits some of them. The table lists 200,000 to 250,000 clones, about 81% of them singletons. Sequenced input: PBMCs or T cells enriched from blood (not recorded which). The receptor set was obtained from a middle-aged man who had recovered from COVID-19. Each CDR3 is given with its conserved first and last residue. D genes are given only for firm matches. Size tells how often a clone was seen (once, few, many) or the class of an expanded clone, and some rows leave it out.

size | J | D | V | CDR3 | DNA
. | TRBJ1-2 | . | TRBV19 | CASSPNDSPLSF | TGTGCCAGTAGTCCCAACGACTCGCCATTATCCTTC
once | TRBJ2-3 | . | TRBV7-8 | CASMEAQGTDTQYF | TGTGCCAGCATGGAGGCCCAGGGCACAGATACGCAGTATTTT
few | TRBJ2-2 | TRBD2 | TRBV9 | CASSVAGGSSAGELFF | TGTGCCAGCAGCGTAGCTGGCGGGAGTTCGGCCGGGGAGCTGTTTTTT
. | TRBJ2-6 | . | TRBV14 | CASTPQGIAGANVLTF | TGTGCCAGCACCCCCCAGGGGATCGCTGGGGCCAACGTCCTGACTTTC
. | TRBJ1-2 | TRBD1 | TRBV2 | CASRLGQGAGGYTF | TGTGCCAGCAGGCTTGGACAGGGGGCAGGGGGCTACACCTTC
. | TRBJ2-1 | TRBD2 | TRBV6-1 | CASSEVGTSGGASLYNEQFF | TGTGCCAGCAGTGAAGTCGGGACTAGCGGGGGGGCTAGTCTTTACAATGAGCAGTTCTTC
. | TRBJ1-3 | TRBD1 | TRBV30 | CAWSVPGTDSGNTIYF | TGTGCCTGGAGTGTCCCCGGGACAGACTCTGGAAACACCATATATTTT
. | TRBJ1-1 | . | TRBV2 | CASNGRVSNTEAFF | TGTGCCAGCAATGGCAGGGTCTCGAACACTGAAGCTTTCTTT
. | TRBJ2-5 | TRBD1 | TRBV19 | CASRRQGAGETQYF | TGTGCCAGTAGACGACAGGGGGCGGGGGAGACCCAGTACTTC
. | TRBJ1-2 | . | TRBV19 | CASSINKKGENGGYTF | TGTGCCAGTAGTATAAACAAGAAGGGGGAAAATGGTGGCTACACCTTC
. | TRBJ1-2 | . | TRBV15 | CATSRELNYGYTF | TGTGCCACCAGCAGAGAATTAAACTATGGCTACACCTTC
. | TRBJ1-4 | TRBD1 | TRBV2 | CASRVDRGEKLFF | TGTGCCAGCAGAGTGGACAGGGGTGAAAAACTGTTTTTT
. | TRBJ1-6 | . | TRBV9 | CASSPRFADPNSPLHF | TGTGCCAGCAGCCCACGTTTTGCAGATCCAAATTCACCCCTCCACTTT
few | TRBJ1-1 | . | TRBV24-1 | CATSDDSEAFF | TGTGCCACCAGTGATGATAGTGAAGCTTTCTTT
. | TRBJ1-1 | TRBD1 | TRBV12-3/TRBV12-4 | CASLGTGGSEAFF | TGTGCCAGCCTGGGGACAGGGGGATCTGAAGCTTTCTTT
. | TRBJ1-2 | . | TRBV14 | CASSQVLRHGYTF | TGTGCCAGCAGCCAAGTTTTGAGGCACGGCTACACCTTC
. | TRBJ2-6 | . | TRBV5-1 | CASSLSISGANVLTF | TGCGCCAGCAGCTTGTCCATCTCTGGGGCCAACGTCCTGACTTTC
. | TRBJ1-2 | TRBD1 | TRBV10-3 | CAISEDRVYGYTF | TGTGCCATCAGTGAAGACAGGGTTTATGGCTACACCTTC
. | TRBJ2-3 | . | TRBV7-9 | CASSLEGTGPKLRYF | TGTGCCAGCAGCTTAGAGGGTACAGGGCCGAAACTACGGTATTTT
. | TRBJ1-2 | TRBD1 | TRBV5-1 | CASSLDSGGRDGYTF | TGCGCCAGCAGCTTGGATTCAGGGGGCAGGGATGGCTACACCTTC
. | TRBJ2-1 | . | TRBV5-1 | CASSFMNEQFF | TGCGCCAGCAGCTTTATGAATGAGCAGTTCTTC
many | TRBJ1-2 | TRBD1 | TRBV9 | CASSGDRGTVSRYTF | TGTGCCAGCAGCGGGGACAGGGGCACGGTCAGTCGCTACACCTTC
. | TRBJ1-2 | . | TRBV24-1 | CATSDGTTGGYTF | TGTGCCACCAGTGACGGGACAACGGGGGGCTACACCTTC
. | TRBJ1-1 | . | TRBV5-1 | CASSSGSGTEAFF | TGCGCCAGCAGCTCGGGCAGCGGCACTGAAGCTTTCTTT
. | TRBJ2-5 | . | TRBV3-1/TRBV3-2 | CASGETGYQETQYF | TGTGCCAGCGGGGAGACTGGTTACCAAGAGACCCAGTACTTC
. | TRBJ1-1 | . | TRBV27 | CASSLSRGTEAFF | TGTGCCAGCAGTTTATCCAGGGGCACTGAAGCTTTCTTT
. | TRBJ2-1 | . | TRBV19 | CASSITVNNEQFF | TGTGCCAGTAGTATCACGGTAAACAATGAGCAGTTCTTC
. | TRBJ1-3 | TRBD1 | TRBV27 | CASSPGQGRGTSSGNTIYF | TGTGCCAGCAGTCCGGGACAGGGCAGAGGGACTTCCTCTGGAAACACCATATATTTT
. | TRBJ2-1 | . | TRBV5-1 | CASSLGPGIGSSYNEQFF | TGCGCCAGCAGCTTGGGGCCTGGAATCGGGAGCTCCTACAATGAGCAGTTCTTC
. | TRBJ2-5 | . | TRBV6-5 | CASDWGVRETQYF | TGTGCCAGCGACTGGGGGGTCCGAGAGACCCAGTACTTC
. | TRBJ1-1 | . | TRBV18 | CASSPAKGEAFF | TGTGCCAGCTCACCAGCTAAGGGGGAAGCTTTCTTT
few | TRBJ1-2 | TRBD1 | TRBV30 | CAWRNLGDRVRINYGYTF | TGTGCCTGGAGAAACCTAGGGGACAGGGTTAGGATAAACTATGGCTACACCTTC
. | TRBJ2-2 | . | TRBV4-2 | CASSRSPGHVRELFF | TGTGCCAGCAGCCGGTCACCGGGACATGTCCGGGAGCTGTTTTTT
. | TRBJ1-2 | TRBD1 | TRBV2 | CASSWSGGRRIYGYTF | TGTGCCAGCAGCTGGTCAGGGGGCCGGAGAATCTATGGCTACACCTTC
. | TRBJ1-5 | . | TRBV2 | CASSPGWPVNQPQHF | TGTGCCAGCAGTCCGGGGTGGCCGGTTAATCAGCCCCAGCATTTT
. | TRBJ2-3 | . | TRBV6-5 | CASSSGSRYDTQYF | TGTGCCAGCAGTTCTGGGAGTAGATACGATACGCAGTATTTT
once | TRBJ2-3 | TRBD1 | TRBV11-2 | CASSGRDRGRGTDTQYF | TGTGCCAGCAGCGGACGGGACAGGGGGAGGGGCACAGATACGCAGTATTTT
. | TRBJ1-6 | . | TRBV4-1 | CASSQVVGGANSPLHF | TGCGCCAGCAGCCAGGTCGTTGGGGGCGCCAATTCACCCCTCCACTTT
. | TRBJ1-1 | . | TRBV30 | CAWRSGAPTAFF | TGTGCCTGGAGATCAGGGGCCCCCACGGCTTTCTTT
. | TRBJ2-2 | TRBD2 | TRBV7-2 | CASSRREGPGELFF | TGTGCCAGCAGTCGGCGGGAGGGCCCCGGGGAGCTGTTTTTT
few | TRBJ1-2 | TRBD1 | TRBV24-1 | CATSDPGTGYGYTF | TGTGCCACCAGTGATCCCGGGACAGGGTATGGCTACACCTTC
. | TRBJ2-2 | . | TRBV2 | CASQGTDTGELFF | TGTGCCAGCCAAGGGACTGACACCGGGGAGCTGTTTTTT
. | TRBJ1-6 | . | TRBV9 | CASSLTKTYNSPLHF | TGTGCCAGCAGCCTGACAAAAACGTATAATTCACCCCTCCACTTT
. | TRBJ1-2 | . | TRBV7-9 | CASSKAAPGVDGYTF | TGTGCCAGCAGCAAAGCGGCCCCAGGGGTAGATGGCTACACCTTC
. | TRBJ1-2 | . | TRBV2 | CASSVQGNGYTF | TGTGCCAGCAGTGTCCAGGGCAATGGCTACACCTTC